This T cell receptor beta chain was sequenced for a study of blood T cell repertoires in COVID-19. Only in-frame clones appear in the TCRdb table, and some are missing; sequencing was by immunoSEQ multiplex PCR. Counted here are roughly 260,000 clones, about 88% occurring once; the ten biggest clones make up roughly 3.9%. The germline V gene encodes CDR1 SGHNT and CDR2 YYREEE (reference sequence). Trimming took off 1 base at V and 4 bases at J, with 9 bases between the two ends. This CDR3 spans 14 amino acids. This clonotype was sampled from a man aged 60 to 69 who had recovered from COVID-19. The chain has TRBV5-4 and TRBJ1-3, with a weak D call TRBD1 (5 bases). Sequenced sample: peripheral blood. The CDR3 loop reads CASSLTGQGNTIYF. DNA of the CDR3: TGTGCCAGCAGCTTGACTGGACAAGGAAACACCATATATTTT.